These 28 T cell receptor beta chains were all obtained from the same sample, sequenced in a study of blood T cell repertoires in COVID-19. Assay used: immunoSEQ multiplex PCR; TCRdb lists only in-frame clones, some missing. The sample shows approximately 250,000 clones, approximately 88% of them seen only once. The sequencing sample was made of PBMCs or T cells enriched from blood (not recorded which). All receptors come from a middle-aged woman with acute COVID-19.

V usage is TRBV5-1 and J usage is TRBJ1-2; D unclear. The CDR3 consists of 13 residues. CDR1 and CDR2 (germline): SGHRS, YFSETQ. V gave up 4 bases and J gave up 6 bases, with 13 bases separating them. CDR3 protein: CASSLPRRDGYTF. CDR3 in DNA: TGCGCCAGCAGCCTACCTCGGCGGGATGGCTACACCTTC.

This clone was observed a handful of times. This chain connects TRBV18 to TRBJ1-1; D is ambiguous. The CDR3 has 13 amino acids. Germline CDR1 is KGHSH and CDR2 is LQKENI. Trimming cost V 3 bases and J 5 bases, with 10 bases left between them. CDR3 nucleotides: TGTGCCAGCTCACCTGGGTCCGGGACTGAAGCTTTCTTT. Translated, it gives CASSPGSGTEAFF.

The rearrangement links TRBV18 to TRBJ2-7; 7 bases are a match to TRBD1. The CDR3 sequence is 15 residues long. The V gene end was trimmed by 2 bases and the J gene end by 1 base; junction bases not matched to a gene: 5. Germline V gene lookup returns CDR1 KGHSH and CDR2 LQKENI. CDR3 nucleotide sequence: TGTGCCAGCTCACCAGGGACAGACCCATCCTACGAGCAGTACGTC. Amino acid sequence: CASSPGTDPSYEQYV.

The chain links TRBV28 to TRBJ2-3, with TRBD2 matching 13 bases. V lost 8 bases and J lost 1; bases outside the gene matches: 6. CDR3 length: 16 amino acids. Germline V gives CDR1 MDHEN, CDR2 SYDVKM. The CDR3 coding sequence is TGTGCCAGCCGGACTAGCGGGAGTGGAGGCACAGATACGCAGTATTTT. It is translated as CASRTSGSGGTDTQYF.

This clone appeared once. This chain joins TRBV4-1 and TRBJ2-7; 8 bases match TRBD1. The CDR3 is 15 amino acids. V was pared by 1 base and J by 2 bases, with 4 bases of the junction left unmatched. Germline-derived CDR1 and CDR2 are MGHRA and YSYEKL. Here the CDR3 reads CASSQGLQGAYEQYF. The CDR3 coding sequence is TGCGCCAGCAGCCAAGGGTTACAGGGGGCCTACGAGCAGTACTTC.

The chain combines TRBV28 with TRBJ2-2; no reliable D call. Germline V lookup: CDR1 MDHEN, CDR2 SYDVKM. V dropped 0 bases and J dropped 4 bases, with 9 bases sitting between them. This CDR3 region has 15 residues. The CDR3 here is CASSLWAAGTGELFF. The CDR3 nucleotides are TGTGCCAGCAGTTTATGGGCCGCAGGCACCGGGGAGCTGTTTTTT.

The chain recombines TRBV6-4 with TRBJ2-1, with TRBD1 matching 11 bases. The V and J ends lost 6 bases and 9 bases, in that order; junction bases with no gene match: 7. CDR3 length equals 14 residues. Germline V gene lookup returns CDR1 MRHNA and CDR2 SNTAGT. This CDR3 is CASRGTGGSGEQFF. The CDR3 DNA sequence: TGTGCCAGCAGGGGGACAGGGGGAAGCGGTGAGCAGTTCTTC.

The V gene is TRBV28, the J gene TRBJ1-2, with D possibly TRBD1 on 6 matching bases. Germline CDR1 MDHEN, CDR2 SYDVKM. This CDR3 has 13 residues. The V and J ends lost 6 bases and 2 bases respectively, with 10 bases between them. The CDR3 loop is CASREQGNYGYTF. The CDR3 nucleotides are TGTGCCAGCAGGGAACAGGGAAACTATGGCTACACCTTC.

The rearrangement joins TRBV4-1 to TRBJ1-2; D gene uncertain. The V gene lost 0 bases and the J gene lost 5 bases, with 10 bases spanning the gap. CDR1 is MGHRA and CDR2 is YSYEKL in the germline V gene. CDR3 length: 14 residues. CDR3 residues: CASSQDPGSYGYTF. In DNA form, the CDR3 reads TGCGCCAGCAGCCAAGATCCGGGTTCTTATGGCTACACCTTC.

The rearrangement joins TRBV6-5 to TRBJ1-3; no firm D call. Per germline, CDR1 MNHEY and CDR2 SVGAGI. The CDR3 runs 15 residues. The V and J ends lost 4 bases and 2 bases respectively, with 12 bases between them. CDR3 nucleotides: TGTGCCAGCAGTTTCGAGGGTGTTACTGGAAACACCATATATTTT. Translating gives CASSFEGVTGNTIYF.

This clone has a handful of counts. The rearrangement uses TRBV6-4 and TRBJ1-2; 10 bases are a match to TRBD1. Germline trimming cut 4 bases from V and 5 bases from J; bases unmatched to any gene: 19. Germline V gene data show CDR1 as MRHNA and CDR2 as SNTAGT. CDR3 size: 19 residues. CDR3 sequence: CASSGGTGARRFTPYGYTF. The CDR3 coding sequence is TGTGCCAGCAGTGGGGGGACAGGGGCTAGAAGATTCACCCCTTATGGCTACACCTTC.

The chain uses TRBV5-1 and TRBJ2-3; perhaps TRBD1 as D (6 bases). The ends were cut back, 4 bases at V and 4 bases at J, with 13 bases in the middle. The CDR3 consists of 14 residues. Germline V gene data show CDR1 as SGHRS and CDR2 as YFSETQ. The CDR3 coding sequence is TGCGCCAGCAGCCGAGGGTCAGGGGCAGATACGCAGTATTTT. Amino acid sequence: CASSRGSGADTQYF. Full variable domain (outside the CDR3, taken from reference TRBV5-1 and TRBJ2-3): KAGVTQTPRYLIKTRGQQVTLSCSPISGHRSVSWYQQTPGQGLQFLFEYFSETQRNKGNFPGRFSGRQFSNSRSEMNVSTLELGDSALYLCASSRGSGADTQYFGPGTRLTVL.

This clone was detected once. The chain is built from TRBV19 and TRBJ2-1; D perhaps matches TRBD1 (6 bases). This CDR3 is built from 13 residues. The V gene's germline CDR1 is LNHDA and CDR2 SQIVND (reference sequence). Deletions cut 8 bases from V and 8 bases from J, with 16 bases between. The CDR3 reads CASGQRGWDEQFF. The CDR3 nucleotides read TGTGCCAGTGGCCAGAGGGGGTGGGATGAGCAGTTCTTC.

This clone was picked up one time. V and J are TRBV24-1 and TRBJ1-2; the D gene is possibly TRBD1 (5 bases). Germline V gene lookup returns CDR1 KGHDR and CDR2 SFDVKD. V was pared by 4 bases and J by 5 bases, with 10 bases between. CDR3 length: 13 amino acids. The CDR3 nucleotides read TGTGCCACCAGTGACAGGGTAAAGTATGGCTACACCTTC. It encodes CATSDRVKYGYTF.

DNA of the CDR3: TGTGCCAGCAGCCAAGTCGTCCGTACTGAAGCTTTCTTT. Its protein is CASSQVVRTEAFF. The rearrangement uses TRBV3-1 (or the pseudogene TRBV3-2) and TRBJ1-1; no reliable D call. The CDR3 loop spans 13 amino acids. Trimming removed 1 base from V and 5 bases from J, with 8 bases in between. Germline assignment: CDR1 LGHDT and CDR2 YNNKEL (reference sequence).

The rearrangement uses TRBV12-3 or TRBV12-4 and TRBJ2-2; tentatively, D is TRBD2 (6 bases). V shed 5 bases and J shed 6 bases, with 10 bases lying between them. The CDR3 totals 13 residues. In DNA form, the CDR3 reads TGTGCCAGCAGTGTTTCGGGGGCCGGGGAGCTGTTTTTT. Amino acids: CASSVSGAGELFF.

The chain joins TRBV7-9 to TRBJ1-2, with TRBD1 matching over 7 bases. The CDR3 totals 14 residues. After removal of 5 bases from V and 5 bases from J, the junction contained 8 bases not matched to a gene. The germline V gene has CDR1 SEHNR and CDR2 FQNEAQ (reference sequence). CDR3 loop: CASSQRQGLYGYTF. In DNA form, the CDR3 reads TGTGCCAGCAGCCAACGACAGGGACTGTATGGCTACACCTTC.

The V gene is TRBV6-5, the J gene TRBJ1-2, with unresolved D. Per the germline V gene, CDR1 is MNHEY and CDR2 is SVGAGI. The V end was cut by 8 bases, the J end by 4 bases, with 17 bases between. The CDR3 runs to 14 residues. This CDR3 reads CASQEGGLSYGYTF. CDR3 nucleotides: TGTGCCAGCCAGGAAGGAGGCCTAAGCTATGGCTACACCTTC.

The chain employs TRBV30 and TRBJ1-1, with a weak D call TRBD1 (5 bases). Germline CDR1 is GTSNPN and CDR2 is SVGIG (reference sequence). This CDR3 contains 14 residues. Trimming stripped 2 bases from V and 8 bases from J, with 18 bases between. The CDR3: CAWSQRGNEPEAFF. DNA for the CDR3: TGTGCCTGGAGTCAAAGGGGAAACGAGCCCGAAGCTTTCTTT.

The gene calls are TRBV6-4 and TRBJ1-2; no definite D call. Trimming removed 1 base from V and 1 base from J, with 7 bases in between. Germline V gene sequence: CDR1 MRHNA, CDR2 SNTAGT. This CDR3 spans 14 amino acids. CDR3 sequence reads: CASSDFPNNYGYTF. As DNA, the CDR3 is TGTGCCAGCAGTGACTTCCCAAATAACTATGGCTACACCTTC.

There are a few counts of this clone. V and J are TRBV23-1 and TRBJ1-6; the D is unclear. TRBV23-1 counts as an open reading frame of uncertain function. The CDR3 consists of 13 residues. Between the trimmed V and J ends, which lost 2 bases and 8 bases, there was a span of 7 bases. The CDR3 is CASSQIGDSPLHF. CDR3 DNA: TGCGCCAGCAGTCAAATAGGAGATTCACCCCTCCACTTT.

CDR3: CASGKNGIEEKLFF. The CDR3, as DNA: TGTGCTAGTGGGAAAAACGGGATCGAAGAAAAACTGTTTTTT. The chain uses TRBV12-5 and TRBJ1-4; D ambiguous. The V end was cut by 6 bases, the J end by 8 bases, with 16 bases between. The CDR3 totals 14 residues. Germline V CDR1 and CDR2: LGHNT, FRNRAP.

The chain carries TRBV7-8 and TRBJ1-1; 9 nucleotides line up with TRBD1. The junction had 2 bases not matched to a gene; V was cut back by 5 bases and J by 4 bases. Germline V gene sequence: CDR1 SGHVS, CDR2 FQNEAQ. The CDR3 is 13 residues long. DNA for the CDR3: TGTGCCAGCAGCGCGGACAGGGGCACTGAAGCTTTCTTT. It is translated as CASSADRGTEAFF.

Written as DNA, the CDR3 is TGTGCCAGCAGCCCCGCCGGACAGGGAAGCTCTGGAAACACCATATATTTT. Its translation: CASSPAGQGSSGNTIYF. V gene TRBV7-9 combines with J gene TRBJ1-3; 8 bases match TRBD1. Trimming removed 5 bases from V and 0 bases from J; junction bases left unmatched: 9. The CDR3 consists of 17 residues. Per the germline V gene, CDR1 is SEHNR and CDR2 is FQNEAQ (reference sequence).

The chain recombines TRBV11-2 with TRBJ2-7; no firm D call. Germline values: CDR1 SGHAT, CDR2 FQNNGV. Between the trimmed V and J ends, which lost 1 base and 4 bases, there was a span of 8 bases. The CDR3 runs 13 residues. This CDR3 reads CASSLGGPYEQYV. Written as DNA, the CDR3 is TGTGCCAGCAGCTTAGGAGGTCCTTACGAGCAGTACGTC.

The rearrangement joins TRBV6-1 to TRBJ1-5; no clear D. The V end was cut by 0 bases, the J end by 5 bases, with 11 bases between. CDR3 length: 15 residues. Germline V gene data show CDR1 as MNHNS and CDR2 as SASEGT. CDR3 coding DNA: TGTGCCAGCAGTGAAGCCTTGGCGGACTATCAGCCCCAGCATTTT. This encodes CASSEALADYQPQHF.

The chain links TRBV10-3 to TRBJ1-2, with 8 bases that match TRBD1. V was clipped by 3 bases and J by 5 bases; unmatched bases: 14. Germline CDR1 ENHRY, CDR2 SYGVKD. This CDR3 region has 17 residues. This CDR3 is CAISDPPGTGSPYGYTF. DNA for the CDR3: TGTGCCATCAGTGACCCACCCGGGACAGGCTCACCTTATGGCTACACCTTC.

The chain uses TRBV28 and TRBJ1-5; possibly TRBD1 for D (5 bases). The CDR3 sequence is 16 residues long. CDR1 MDHEN and CDR2 SYDVKM come from the germline V gene. Trimming left V 5 bases short and J 0 bases short, with 14 bases between. The CDR3 DNA reads TGTGCCAGCAGTCTAGCGGGGCTTTTTAGCAATCAGCCCCAGCATTTT. Amino acid sequence: CASSLAGLFSNQPQHF.